In this sample, the clone carrying this T cell receptor (beta chain) turned up many times. Time point of the sample: patch test 2, 6 weeks after DPC sensitization. The treatment is: therapeutic diphenylcyclopropenone sensitization with weekly scalp DPC. This sample was included in a study of human T cells and chemical hapten exposure. Study-wide background: Recorded diagnoses among the mostly female patients were alopecia areata, totalis or universalis.

In germline, CDR1 is DFQATT, CDR2 SNEGSKA (reference sequence). Trimming cost V 5 bases and J 3 bases, with 7 bases left between them. This CDR3 contains 11 residues. A single record per CDR3 protein comes from TCRdb applying MiXCR to the RACE reads. The data show about 110,000 distinct CDR3 sequences, with about a tenth seen just once and 3.1% held by the top ten. The chain uses TRBV20-1 and TRBJ1-2; no clear D gene. The clonotype comes from a woman in her forties with alopecia areata. Some clones in this sample may be carry-over from other donors' samples. The sequencing here drew on whole blood, taken in connection with sensitization to the hapten diphenylcyclopropenone (DPC). The DNA of the CDR3 is TGCAGTGCTGAGGGTGACTATGGCTACACCTTC. This sequence encodes CSAEGDYGYTF.